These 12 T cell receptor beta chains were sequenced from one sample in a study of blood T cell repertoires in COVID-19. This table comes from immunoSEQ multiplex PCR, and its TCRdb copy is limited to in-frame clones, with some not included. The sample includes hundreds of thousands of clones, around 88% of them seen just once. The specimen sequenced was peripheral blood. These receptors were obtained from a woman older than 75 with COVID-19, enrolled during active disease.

The CDR3 sequence: CASSLALQGQPQHF. CDR3 bases: TGTGCCAGCAGCTTGGCGTTACAGGGTCAGCCCCAGCATTTT. The chain uses TRBV5-5 and TRBJ1-5; the D gene is possibly TRBD1 (6 bases). Germline values: CDR1 SGHKS, CDR2 YYEKEE (reference sequence). Trimming left V 0 bases short and J 6 bases short, with 10 bases between. The CDR3 spans 14 residues.

As DNA, the CDR3 is TGTGCCAGCATAGGAGCATCAATGGGCAATCAGCCCCAGCATTTT. It translates to CASIGASMGNQPQHF. This chain links TRBV6-5 with TRBJ1-5; D is unresolved. The CDR3 sequence is 15 residues long. Between the trimmed V and J ends, which lost 7 bases and 2 bases, there was a span of 15 bases. Germline assignment: CDR1 MNHEY and CDR2 SVGAGI.

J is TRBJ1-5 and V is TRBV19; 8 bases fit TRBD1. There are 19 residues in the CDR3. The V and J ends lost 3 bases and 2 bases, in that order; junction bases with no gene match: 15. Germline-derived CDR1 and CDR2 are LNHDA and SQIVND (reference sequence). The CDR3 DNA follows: TGTGCCAGTAGTATGAGGGGGGCAGGGGGCGGATTAGGCAATCAGCCCCAGCATTTT. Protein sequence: CASSMRGAGGGLGNQPQHF.

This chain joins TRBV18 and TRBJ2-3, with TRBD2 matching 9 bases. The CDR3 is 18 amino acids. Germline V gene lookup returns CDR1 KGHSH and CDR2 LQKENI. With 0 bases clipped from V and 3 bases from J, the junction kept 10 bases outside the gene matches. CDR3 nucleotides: TGTGCCAGCTCACCACCGAGAATAGCGGGGGTCGGGACAGATACGCAGTATTTT. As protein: CASSPPRIAGVGTDTQYF.

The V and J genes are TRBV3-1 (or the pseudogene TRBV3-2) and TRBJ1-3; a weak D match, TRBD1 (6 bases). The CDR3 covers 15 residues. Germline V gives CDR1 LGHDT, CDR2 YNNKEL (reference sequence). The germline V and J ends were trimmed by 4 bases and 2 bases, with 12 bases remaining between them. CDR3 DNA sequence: TGTGCCAGCAGCCCGGCAGGGGCTGCTGGAAACACCATATATTTT. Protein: CASSPAGAAGNTIYF.

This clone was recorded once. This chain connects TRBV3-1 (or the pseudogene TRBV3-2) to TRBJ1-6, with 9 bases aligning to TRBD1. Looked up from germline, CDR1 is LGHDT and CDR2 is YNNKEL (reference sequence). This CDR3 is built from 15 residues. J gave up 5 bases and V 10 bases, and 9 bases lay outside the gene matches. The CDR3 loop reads CANPQGAPHNSPLHF. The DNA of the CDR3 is TGTGCCAATCCACAGGGGGCTCCCCATAATTCACCCCTCCACTTT.

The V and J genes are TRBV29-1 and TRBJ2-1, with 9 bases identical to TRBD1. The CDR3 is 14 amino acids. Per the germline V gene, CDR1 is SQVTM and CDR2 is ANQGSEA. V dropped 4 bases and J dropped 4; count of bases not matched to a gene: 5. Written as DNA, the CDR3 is TGCAGCGTTGTCCCGGGACAGGGTTACAATGAGCAGTTCTTC. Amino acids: CSVVPGQGYNEQFF.

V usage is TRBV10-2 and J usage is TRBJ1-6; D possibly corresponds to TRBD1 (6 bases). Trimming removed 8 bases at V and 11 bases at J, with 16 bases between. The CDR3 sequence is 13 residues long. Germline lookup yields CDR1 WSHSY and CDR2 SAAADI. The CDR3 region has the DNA TGCGCCAGCCGGGACATTAATGGGGCACCCCTCCACTTT. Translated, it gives CASRDINGAPLHF.

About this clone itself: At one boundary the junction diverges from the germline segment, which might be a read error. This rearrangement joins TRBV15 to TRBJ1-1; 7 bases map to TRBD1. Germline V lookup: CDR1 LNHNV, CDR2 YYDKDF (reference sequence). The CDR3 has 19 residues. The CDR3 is CATSRDLRQGRIIGTEAFF. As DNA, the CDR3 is TGTGCCACTAGCAGAGATTTGAGACAGGGAAGGATTATCGGCACTGAAGCTTTCTTT.

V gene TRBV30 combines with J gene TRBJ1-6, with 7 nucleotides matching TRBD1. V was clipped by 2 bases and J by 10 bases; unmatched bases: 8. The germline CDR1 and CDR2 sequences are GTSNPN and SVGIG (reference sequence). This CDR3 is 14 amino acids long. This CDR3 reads CAWSRDSGFSPLHF. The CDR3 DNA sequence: TGTGCCTGGAGTCGGGACAGTGGCTTCTCACCCCTCCACTTT. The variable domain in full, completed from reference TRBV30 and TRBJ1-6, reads SQTIHQWPATLVQPVGSPLSLECTVEGTSNPNLYWYRQAAGRGLQLLFYSVGIGQISSEVPQNLSASRPQDRQFILSSKKLLLSDSGFYLCAWSRDSGFSPLHFGNGTRLTVT.

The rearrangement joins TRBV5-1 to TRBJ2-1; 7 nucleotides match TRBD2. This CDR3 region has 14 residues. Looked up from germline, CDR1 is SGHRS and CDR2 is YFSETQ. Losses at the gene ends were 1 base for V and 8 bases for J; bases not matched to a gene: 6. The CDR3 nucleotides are TGCGCCAGCAGCTTGTCGGGGGGAAAGGATGAGCAGTTCTTC. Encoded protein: CASSLSGGKDEQFF. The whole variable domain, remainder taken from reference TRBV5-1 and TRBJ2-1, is KAGVTQTPRYLIKTRGQQVTLSCSPISGHRSVSWYQQTPGQGLQFLFEYFSETQRNKGNFPGRFSGRQFSNSRSEMNVSTLELGDSALYLCASSLSGGKDEQFFGPGTRLTVL.

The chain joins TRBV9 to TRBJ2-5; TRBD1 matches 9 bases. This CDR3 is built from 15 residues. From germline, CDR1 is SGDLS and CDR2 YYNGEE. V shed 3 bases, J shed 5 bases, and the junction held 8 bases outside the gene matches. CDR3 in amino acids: CASSEGQGRWETQYF. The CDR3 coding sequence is TGTGCCAGCAGCGAAGGACAGGGGAGGTGGGAGACCCAGTACTTC.